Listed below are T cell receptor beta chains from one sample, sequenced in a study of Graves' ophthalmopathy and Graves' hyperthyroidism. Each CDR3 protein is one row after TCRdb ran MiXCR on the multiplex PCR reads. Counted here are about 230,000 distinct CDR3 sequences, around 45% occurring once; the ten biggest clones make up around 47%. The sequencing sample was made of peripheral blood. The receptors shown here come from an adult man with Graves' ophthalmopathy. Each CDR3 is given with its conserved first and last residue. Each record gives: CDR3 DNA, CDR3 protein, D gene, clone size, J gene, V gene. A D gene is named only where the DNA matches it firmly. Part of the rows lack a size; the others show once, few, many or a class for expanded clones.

CDR3nt: TGTGCCAGCAGTCGGGGTGCAGGGGCGGGCTATGGCTACACCTTC
CDR3aa: CASSRGAGAGYGYTF
d_gene: -
abundance: -
j_gene: TRBJ1-2
v_gene: TRBV12-3/TRBV12-4

CDR3nt: TGTGCCAGCAGCTTAGGGGACCTAGGTAGCTATGGCTACACCTTC
CDR3aa: CASSLGDLGSYGYTF
d_gene: -
abundance: many
j_gene: TRBJ1-2
v_gene: TRBV7-2

CDR3nt: TGTGCCAGCAGTGAGGACATTACGAACACCGGGGAGCTGTTTTTT
CDR3aa: CASSEDITNTGELFF
d_gene: -
abundance: -
j_gene: TRBJ2-2
v_gene: TRBV2

CDR3nt: TGTGCCAGCAGTGAACCCGGGACAGGGGGAAGCACCATATATTTT
CDR3aa: CASSEPGTGGSTIYF
d_gene: TRBD1
abundance: -
j_gene: TRBJ1-3
v_gene: TRBV2

CDR3nt: TGTGCCGGCAGCTTAGGCGTGGGCAGCGGGGCAAAGACCCAGTACTTC
CDR3aa: CAGSLGVGSGAKTQYF
d_gene: TRBD2
abundance: -
j_gene: TRBJ2-5
v_gene: TRBV7-9

CDR3nt: TGTGCCATCCGGGGACAGGGGGCTGGCGGGGAGCTGTTTTTT
CDR3aa: CAIRGQGAGGELFF
d_gene: TRBD1
abundance: -
j_gene: TRBJ2-2
v_gene: TRBV10-3

CDR3nt: TGCAGCGCCTCAACAGGGAATTCACCCCTCCACTTT
CDR3aa: CSASTGNSPLHF
d_gene: -
abundance: -
j_gene: TRBJ1-6
v_gene: TRBV29-1

CDR3nt: TGTGCCAGTGTCGCCAGGGATAGGGATGGCTACACCTTC
CDR3aa: CASVARDRDGYTF
d_gene: -
abundance: many
j_gene: TRBJ1-2
v_gene: TRBV19

CDR3nt: TGCAGTGTTAGGCAGGACATGAACACTGAAGCTTTCTTT
CDR3aa: CSVRQDMNTEAFF
d_gene: -
abundance: -
j_gene: TRBJ1-1
v_gene: TRBV20-1

CDR3nt: TGTGCCAGCAGCCCGGACAGGGCGGTCCACGAGCAGTACTTC
CDR3aa: CASSPDRAVHEQYF
d_gene: TRBD1
abundance: few
j_gene: TRBJ2-7
v_gene: TRBV5-6

CDR3nt: TGCAGCGTTGTAGGGACTAGTTCACTCTACGAGCAGTACTTC
CDR3aa: CSVVGTSSLYEQYF
d_gene: TRBD2
abundance: few
j_gene: TRBJ2-7
v_gene: TRBV29-1

CDR3nt: TGCGCCAGCAAAGTCCCCCATGAATTATCCTATCAGCCCCAGCATTTT
CDR3aa: CASKVPHELSYQPQHF
d_gene: -
abundance: few
j_gene: TRBJ1-5
v_gene: TRBV5-1

CDR3nt: TGTGCCAGTAGTATCCGGCAGGGGGACTCTGGGGCCAACGTCCTGACTTTC
CDR3aa: CASSIRQGDSGANVLTF
d_gene: TRBD1
abundance: -
j_gene: TRBJ2-6
v_gene: TRBV19

CDR3nt: TGCGCCACGCGCGGGACCTCGGAGGCAGAGACCCAGTACTTC
CDR3aa: CATRGTSEAETQYF
d_gene: -
abundance: -
j_gene: TRBJ2-5
v_gene: TRBV10-1

CDR3nt: TGTGCCAGCAGCTTAGACGCCGGGGAGCTGTTTTTT
CDR3aa: CASSLDAGELFF
d_gene: -
abundance: few
j_gene: TRBJ2-2
v_gene: TRBV7-9

CDR3nt: TGTGCCAGCAGCCAAATCGAGGGGACAGCTAGGAGAGAGACCCAGTACTTC
CDR3aa: CASSQIEGTARRETQYF
d_gene: TRBD1
abundance: -
j_gene: TRBJ2-5
v_gene: TRBV9

CDR3nt: TGTGCCAGCTGCGTTGGGGGTGGGAACACTGAAGCTTTCTTT
CDR3aa: CASCVGGGNTEAFF
d_gene: -
abundance: -
j_gene: TRBJ1-1
v_gene: TRBV6-6

CDR3nt: TGTGCCAGCAGCTTAACTAGCGGAGACACAGATACGCAGTATTTT
CDR3aa: CASSLTSGDTDTQYF
d_gene: TRBD2
abundance: -
j_gene: TRBJ2-3
v_gene: TRBV7-9